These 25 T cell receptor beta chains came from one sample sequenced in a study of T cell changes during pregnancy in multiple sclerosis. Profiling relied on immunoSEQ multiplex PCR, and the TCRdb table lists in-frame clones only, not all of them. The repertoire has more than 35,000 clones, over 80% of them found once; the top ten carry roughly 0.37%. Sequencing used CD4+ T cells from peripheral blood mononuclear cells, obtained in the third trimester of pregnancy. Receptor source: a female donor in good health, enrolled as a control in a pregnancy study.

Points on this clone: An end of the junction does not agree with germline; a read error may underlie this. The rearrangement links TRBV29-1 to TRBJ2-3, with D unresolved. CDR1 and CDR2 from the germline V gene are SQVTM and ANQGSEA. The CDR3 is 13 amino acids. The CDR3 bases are TGCAGCGTTGAACCCGGTTTCACAGCTACGCAGTATTTT. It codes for CSVEPGFTATQYF.

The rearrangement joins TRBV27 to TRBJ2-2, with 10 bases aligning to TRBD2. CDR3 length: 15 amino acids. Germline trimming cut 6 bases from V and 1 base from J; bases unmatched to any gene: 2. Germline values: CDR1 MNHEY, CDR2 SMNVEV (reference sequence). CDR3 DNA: TGTGCCAGCAGATTAGCGGGAGGGAACACCGGGGAGCTGTTTTTT. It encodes CASRLAGGNTGELFF.

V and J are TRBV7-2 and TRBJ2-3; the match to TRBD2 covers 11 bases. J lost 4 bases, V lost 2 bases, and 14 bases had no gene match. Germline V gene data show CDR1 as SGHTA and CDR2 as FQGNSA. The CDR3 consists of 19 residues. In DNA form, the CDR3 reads TGTGCCAGCAGCTTAATCTTCTGGAGACTAGCGGGGAGACCAGATACGCAGTATTTT. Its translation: CASSLIFWRLAGRPDTQYF.

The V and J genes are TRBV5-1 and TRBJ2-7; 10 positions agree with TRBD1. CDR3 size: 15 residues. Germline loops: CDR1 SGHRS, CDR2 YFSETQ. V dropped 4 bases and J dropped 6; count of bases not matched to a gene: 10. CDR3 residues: CASSQGQGPASEQYF. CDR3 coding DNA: TGCGCCAGCAGCCAGGGACAGGGGCCCGCCTCCGAGCAGTACTTC.

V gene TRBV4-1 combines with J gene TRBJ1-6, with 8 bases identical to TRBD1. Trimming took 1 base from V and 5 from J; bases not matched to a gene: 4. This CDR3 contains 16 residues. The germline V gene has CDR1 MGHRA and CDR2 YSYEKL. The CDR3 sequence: CASSQGLTGDNSPLHF. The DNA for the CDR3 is TGCGCCAGCAGCCAAGGCCTGACAGGGGATAATTCACCCCTCCACTTT.

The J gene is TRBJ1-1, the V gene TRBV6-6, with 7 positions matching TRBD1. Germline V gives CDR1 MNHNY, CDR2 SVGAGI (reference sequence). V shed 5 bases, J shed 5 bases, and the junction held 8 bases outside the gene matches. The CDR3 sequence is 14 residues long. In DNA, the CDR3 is TGTGCCAGCAGTGATATGACAGGGCGGACTGAAGCTTTCTTT. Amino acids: CASSDMTGRTEAFF.

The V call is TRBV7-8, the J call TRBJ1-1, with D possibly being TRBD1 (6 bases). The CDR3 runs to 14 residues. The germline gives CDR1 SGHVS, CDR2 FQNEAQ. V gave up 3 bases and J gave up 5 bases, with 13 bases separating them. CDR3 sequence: CASSFGGARTEAFF. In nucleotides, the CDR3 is TGTGCCAGCAGCTTCGGGGGGGCGAGGACTGAAGCTTTCTTT.

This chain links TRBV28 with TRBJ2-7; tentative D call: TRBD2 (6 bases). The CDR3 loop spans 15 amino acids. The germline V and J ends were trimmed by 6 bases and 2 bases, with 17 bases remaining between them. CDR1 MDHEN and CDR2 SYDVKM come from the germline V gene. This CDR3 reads CASSQESGLPYEQYF. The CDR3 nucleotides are TGTGCCAGCAGCCAAGAAAGCGGGCTCCCCTACGAGCAGTACTTC.

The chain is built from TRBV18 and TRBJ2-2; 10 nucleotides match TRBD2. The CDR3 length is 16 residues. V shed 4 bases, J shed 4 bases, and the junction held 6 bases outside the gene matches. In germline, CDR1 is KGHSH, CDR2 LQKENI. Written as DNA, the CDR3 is TGTGCCAGCTCACTCACTAGCGGGATTAGCACCGGGGAGCTGTTTTTT. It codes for CASSLTSGISTGELFF.

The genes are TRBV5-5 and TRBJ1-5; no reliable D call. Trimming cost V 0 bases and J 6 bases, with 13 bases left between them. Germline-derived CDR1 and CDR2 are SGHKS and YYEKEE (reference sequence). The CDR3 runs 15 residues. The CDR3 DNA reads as TGTGCCAGCAGCTTGGGAGTGTCTGGTGGTCAGCCCCAGCATTTT. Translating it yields CASSLGVSGGQPQHF.

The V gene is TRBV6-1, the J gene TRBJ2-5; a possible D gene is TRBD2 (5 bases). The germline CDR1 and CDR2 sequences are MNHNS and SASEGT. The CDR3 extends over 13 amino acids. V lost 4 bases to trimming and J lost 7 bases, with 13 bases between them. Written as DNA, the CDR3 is TGTGCCAGCAGTGTAGAGGGAATGGGGACCCAGTACTTC. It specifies CASSVEGMGTQYF.

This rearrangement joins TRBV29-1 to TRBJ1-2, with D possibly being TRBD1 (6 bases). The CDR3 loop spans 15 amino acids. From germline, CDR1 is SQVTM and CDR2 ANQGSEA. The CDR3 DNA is TGCAGTGCCGGGACACTCTTACCTAACTACTATGGCTACACCTTC. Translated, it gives CSAGTLLPNYYGYTF.

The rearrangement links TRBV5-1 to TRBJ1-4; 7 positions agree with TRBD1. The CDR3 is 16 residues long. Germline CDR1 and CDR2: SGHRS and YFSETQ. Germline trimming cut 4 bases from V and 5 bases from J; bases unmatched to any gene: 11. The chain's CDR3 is CASSPNRGSVNEKLFF. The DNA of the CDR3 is TGCGCCAGCAGCCCTAACAGGGGAAGCGTAAATGAAAAACTGTTTTTT.

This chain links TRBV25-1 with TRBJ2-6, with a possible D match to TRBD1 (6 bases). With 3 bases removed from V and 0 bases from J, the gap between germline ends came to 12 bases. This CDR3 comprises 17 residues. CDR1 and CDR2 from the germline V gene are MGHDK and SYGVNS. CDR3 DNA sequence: TGTGCCAGCAGTGATGGACAGATGATCTCTGGGGCCAACGTCCTGACTTTC. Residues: CASSDGQMISGANVLTF.

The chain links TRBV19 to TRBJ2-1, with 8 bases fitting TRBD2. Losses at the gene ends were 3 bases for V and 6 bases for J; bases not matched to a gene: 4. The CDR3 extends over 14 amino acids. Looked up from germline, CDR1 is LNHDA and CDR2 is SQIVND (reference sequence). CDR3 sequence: CASSMGTRVNEQFF. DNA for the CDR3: TGTGCCAGTAGTATGGGGACTAGGGTCAATGAGCAGTTCTTC.

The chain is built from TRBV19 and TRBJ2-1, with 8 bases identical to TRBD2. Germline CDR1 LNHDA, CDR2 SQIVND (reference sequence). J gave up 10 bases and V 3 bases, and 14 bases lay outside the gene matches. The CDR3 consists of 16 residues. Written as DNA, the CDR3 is TGTGCCAGTAGTATGTATGTCGGACTAGCTGTCTACGAGCAGTTCTTC. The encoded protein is CASSMYVGLAVYEQFF.

The CDR3 is CASSYDRGSSYEQYF. The DNA of the CDR3 is TGTGCCAGCAGTTACGACAGGGGCAGCTCCTACGAGCAGTACTTC. The chain employs TRBV6-5 and TRBJ2-7; TRBD1 matches at 8 bases. CDR3 length: 15 amino acids. Germline values: CDR1 MNHEY, CDR2 SVGAGI. The trim removed 2 bases at V and 0 bases at J, leaving 3 bases unmatched.

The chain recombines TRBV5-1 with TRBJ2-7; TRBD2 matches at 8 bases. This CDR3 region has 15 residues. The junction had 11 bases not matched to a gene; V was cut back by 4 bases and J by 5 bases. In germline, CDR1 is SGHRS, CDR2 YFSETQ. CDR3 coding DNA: TGCGCCAGCAGCCCGGACCGGGGGGGGGCCAACGAGCAGTACTTC. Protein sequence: CASSPDRGGANEQYF.

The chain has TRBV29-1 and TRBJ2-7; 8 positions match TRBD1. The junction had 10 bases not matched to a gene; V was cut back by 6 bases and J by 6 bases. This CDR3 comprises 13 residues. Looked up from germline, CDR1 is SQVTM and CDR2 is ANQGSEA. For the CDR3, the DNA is TGCAGCGTGGGTCAGGGGGCGCTTGGCGAGCAGTACTTC. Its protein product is CSVGQGALGEQYF.

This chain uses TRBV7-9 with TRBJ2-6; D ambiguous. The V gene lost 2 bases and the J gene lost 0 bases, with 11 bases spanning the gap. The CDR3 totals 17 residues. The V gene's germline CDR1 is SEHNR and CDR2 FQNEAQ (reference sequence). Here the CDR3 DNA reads TGTGCCAGCAGCTTAATAGGAGATTACTCTGGGGCCAACGTCCTGACTTTC. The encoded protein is CASSLIGDYSGANVLTF.

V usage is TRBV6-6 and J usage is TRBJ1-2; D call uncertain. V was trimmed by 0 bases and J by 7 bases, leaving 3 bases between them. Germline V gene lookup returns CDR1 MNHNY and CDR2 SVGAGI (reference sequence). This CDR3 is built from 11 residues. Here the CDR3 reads CASSYSAGYTF. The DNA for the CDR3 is TGTGCCAGCAGTTACTCGGCTGGCTACACCTTC.

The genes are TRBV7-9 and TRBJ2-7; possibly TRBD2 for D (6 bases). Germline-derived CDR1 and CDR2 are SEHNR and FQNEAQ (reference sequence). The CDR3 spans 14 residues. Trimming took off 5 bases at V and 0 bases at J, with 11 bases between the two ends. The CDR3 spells CASSTLGLSYEQYF. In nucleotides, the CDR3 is TGTGCCAGCAGCACCCTGGGACTCTCCTACGAGCAGTACTTC.

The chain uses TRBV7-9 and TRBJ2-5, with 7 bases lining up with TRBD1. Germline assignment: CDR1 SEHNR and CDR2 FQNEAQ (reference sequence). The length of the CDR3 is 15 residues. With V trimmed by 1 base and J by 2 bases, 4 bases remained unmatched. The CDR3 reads CASSLGDRNQETQYF. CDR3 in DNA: TGTGCCAGCAGCTTAGGGGACAGAAATCAAGAGACCCAGTACTTC.

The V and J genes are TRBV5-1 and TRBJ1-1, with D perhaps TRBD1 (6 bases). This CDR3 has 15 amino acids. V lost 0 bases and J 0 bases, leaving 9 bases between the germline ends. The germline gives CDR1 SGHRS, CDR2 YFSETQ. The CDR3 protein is CASSLAAGVNTEAFF. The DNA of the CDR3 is TGCGCCAGCAGCTTGGCCGCAGGGGTGAACACTGAAGCTTTCTTT.

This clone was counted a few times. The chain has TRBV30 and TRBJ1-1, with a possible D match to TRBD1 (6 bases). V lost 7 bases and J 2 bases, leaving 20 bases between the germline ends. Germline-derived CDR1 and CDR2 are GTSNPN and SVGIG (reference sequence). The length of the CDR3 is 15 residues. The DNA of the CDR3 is TGTGCCTCACGTACAGGGCTCCTCAAAAACACTGAAGCTTTCTTT. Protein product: CASRTGLLKNTEAFF.